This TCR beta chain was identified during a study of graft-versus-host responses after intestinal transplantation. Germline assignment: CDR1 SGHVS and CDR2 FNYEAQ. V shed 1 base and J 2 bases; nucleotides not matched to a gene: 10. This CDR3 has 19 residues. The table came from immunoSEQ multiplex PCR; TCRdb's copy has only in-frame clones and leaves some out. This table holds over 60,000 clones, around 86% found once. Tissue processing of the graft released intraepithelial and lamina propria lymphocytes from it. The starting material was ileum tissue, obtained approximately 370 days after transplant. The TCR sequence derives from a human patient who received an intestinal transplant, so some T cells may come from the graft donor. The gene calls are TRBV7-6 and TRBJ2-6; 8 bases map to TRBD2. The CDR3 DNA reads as TGTGCCAGCAGCTTAGAATTAGCGGGATTTCAGGCTGGGGCCAACGTCCTGACTTTC. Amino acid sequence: CASSLELAGFQAGANVLTF.